A selection of T cell receptor beta chains follows, all from one sample in a study of T cells in Graves' hyperthyroidism and ophthalmopathy. From the multiplex PCR reads, TCRdb called clonotypes with MiXCR, one entry per CDR3 protein. This table holds 490,000 or so distinct CDR3 sequences, 22% found once. The material sequenced was blood. The source of these receptors is a woman in her 70s with Graves' ophthalmopathy. Both conserved end residues are part of each CDR3. The D gene is left open where the match is weak. The size of a clone is reported for some rows only, either as once, few or many, or as a class for expanded clones.

d_gene | abundance | j_gene | v_gene | CDR3nt | CDR3aa
- | - | TRBJ1-1 | TRBV7-9 | TGTGCCAGCAGCTTAGTAGGGAAAGATACTGAAGCTTTCTTT | CASSLVGKDTEAFF
- | - | TRBJ1-2 | TRBV25-1 | TGTGCCAGCAATTCGGGCAACTATGGCTACACCTTC | CASNSGNYGYTF
- | - | TRBJ1-2 | TRBV7-2 | TGTGCCAGCAGCTTAGCCCGGGACACCTATGGCTACACCTTC | CASSLARDTYGYTF
- | few | TRBJ1-2 | TRBV7-2 | TGTGCCAGCAGCTTAGCGGGCGGCGCTAACTATGGCTACACCTTC | CASSLAGGANYGYTF
- | - | TRBJ1-1 | TRBV20-1 | TGCAGTGCTAGAGATCCGGGCCAGGGGCGGACTGAAGCTTTCTTT | CSARDPGQGRTEAFF
- | - | TRBJ2-3 | TRBV20-1 | TGCAGTGCCCCCCCGTCTAGCACAGATACGCAGTATTTT | CSAPPSSTDTQYF
TRBD1 | - | TRBJ2-2 | TRBV6-1 | TGTGCCAGCAGCCGAGGGACAGTAAACACCGGGGAGCTGTTTTTT | CASSRGTVNTGELFF
TRBD2 | - | TRBJ2-5 | TRBV4-1 | TGCGCCAGCAGCCAAGCCCTGGGGGTAGCGGGAGAGGAGACCCAGTACTTC | CASSQALGVAGEETQYF
TRBD2 | few | TRBJ2-7 | TRBV6-6 | TGTGCCAGCAGTTACTCGACGCCCCCAGCGGGAGGGACCTACGAGCAGTACTTC | CASSYSTPPAGGTYEQYF
TRBD2 | many | TRBJ2-1 | TRBV2 | TGTGCCAGCAGTGAAGAGGGACTAGCGATCAATGAGCAGTTCTTC | CASSEEGLAINEQFF
TRBD2 | - | TRBJ2-7 | TRBV20-1 | TGCAGTGCTCAGCGGGAGGGCCCTCAAGCCGAGCAGTACTTC | CSAQREGPQAEQYF
- | - | TRBJ2-3 | TRBV28 | TGTGCCAGCAGTTTACCCCCCGGGGGAGATACGCAGTATTTT | CASSLPPGGDTQYF
TRBD1 | many | TRBJ2-7 | TRBV3-1 | TGTGCCAGCAGCCCGGGACAGGCCTCAGGCGAGCAGTACTTC | CASSPGQASGEQYF
- | few | TRBJ1-1 | TRBV4-1 | TGCGCCAGCAGCCAAGAATGGACACTGAACACTGAAGCTTTCTTT | CASSQEWTLNTEAFF
- | - | TRBJ2-5 | TRBV29-1 | TGCAGCGTTGCCCTCATCGAGGAGACCCAGTACTTC | CSVALIEETQYF
TRBD2 | few | TRBJ2-3 | TRBV5-5 | TGTGCCAGCAGTTGGGGGGGACCTAGCACAGATACGCAGTATTTT | CASSWGGPSTDTQYF
- | few | TRBJ2-3 | TRBV10-2 | TGCGCCAGCAGGATGGCAGGGGGCACAGATACGCAGTATTTT | CASRMAGGTDTQYF
- | few | TRBJ1-5 | TRBV10-3 | TGTGCCATCAGTGGGGGAGAGGGTACCAGCAATCAGCCCCAGCATTTT | CAISGGEGTSNQPQHF
TRBD1 | many | TRBJ2-7 | TRBV28 | TGTGCCATTGGGGACAGCCTTTCTTACGAGCAGTACTTC | CAIGDSLSYEQYF
TRBD2 | many | TRBJ2-3 | TRBV28 | TGTGCCAGCAGTTCCCCCGGACTAGCGGGAGAGGGCACAGATACGCAGTATTTT | CASSSPGLAGEGTDTQYF